This note documents a single TCR beta chain sequence. The antigen is undetermined. This CDR3 region has 15 residues. J gave up 1 base and V 4 bases, and 6 bases lay outside the gene matches. The germline CDR1 and CDR2 sequences are SEHNR and FQNEAQ (reference sequence). TCRdb keeps only in-frame clones here, not all; method: immunoSEQ multiplex PCR. The specimen has 42,000 or so clones, none found just once. These data originate in a study of T cells after posttransplantation cyclophosphamide. General observations from the study: Donor CD8+ memory clones often dominated recipient blood repertoires at later times. Recipient CMV seropositivity and CMV reactivation strongly tracked TRB clonality. TRB overlap between skin or GI tissue T cells and blood was limited.

On the day of bone marrow donation, the related graft donor provided peripheral blood. This clonotype was sampled from a woman aged 45-60 years in good health and a related stem cell transplant donor. The chain employs TRBV7-9 and TRBJ1-1; 7 bases match TRBD1. The specimen was PBMCs. The CDR3 DNA follows: TGTGCCAGCAGCTCGCCTGGACAGGCGAACACTGAAGCTTTCTTT. Its translation: CASSSPGQANTEAFF.